This T cell receptor (beta chain) stems from a study of memory CD4+ T cells and cytomegalovirus serostatus (dated by TCRdb to the late 2010s). The study in broad terms: The roughly 35 healthy Belgian adults in the cohort included 9 who were CMV seropositive and approximately 25 who were CMV seronegative. CD4+ memory TCRbeta repertoires of a Belgian cohort with known cytomegalovirus serostatus were sequenced in order to replicate a published TCR-based CMV serostatus classifier.

A FACSAria II was used to sort memory CD4+ T cells, defined as single viable CD3+CD4+CD8-CD45RO+ cells. CMV serostatus was determined with a Roche Elecsys assay detecting serum IgG against CMV pp150, pp28, p38 and p52. After the samples were thawed, total CD4+ T cells were enriched through positive selection using CD4 magnetic microbeads. The samples came from a different study that was designed specifically to examine the CD4+ T cell memory repertoire. Peripheral blood mononuclear cells were isolated and cryopreserved according to standard operating procedures, and serum was kept at -80 degrees C. The staining relied on CD3-PerCP (BW264/56), CD4-APC (RPA-T4), CD45RO-PE (UCHT1) and CD8-Pacific Orange (3B5) antibodies, and Sytox blue was used to exclude non-viable cells. Study-wide conclusions, independent of this receptor: Among the roughly 160 previously reported CMV-associated TCRbeta sequences, about 71 showed up in the CD4+ memory repertoires, with each one found in between one and five individuals. Unlike the original study, which covered naive and memory CD4+ and CD8+ populations, the Belgian study sequenced only CD4+CD45RO+ memory cells. On the Belgian cohort, the classifier built on the original framework reached a median bootstrapped AUC of about 0.95, with a 95% CI of 0.76-1.00. The results were interpreted as suggesting that the CMV-associated TCR signature is largely present in the CD4+ memory repertoire. For predicting CMV serostatus, the median bootstrapped AUC was about 0.96 using the original framework and about 0.9 using a US-trained random forest.

In the case of this clone: Which antigen it targets is not known. No base-level quality is on record; no much larger clone is a single base apart.

Genomic DNA was extracted from sorted cells with the Quick-DNA Microprep Kit. Amplification of TCRbeta DNA was done with the immunoSEQ hsTCRbeta kit, following the protocol from the manufacturer. An Illumina MiSeq instrument was used to sequence the TCRbeta libraries. The authors' pipeline ran thus. Once out-of-frame sequences had been removed, a few million distinct TCRbeta sequences were left, which works out to an average of around 67,000 per individual. Each individual was scored according to the count of fewer than 200 previously reported CMV-associated TCRbeta sequences and the total productive distinct TCRbeta count. A beta-binomial model was reimplemented in Python, and scikit-learn random forests with default parameters were trained on US cohort data. Classifier performance on the Belgian cohort was reported as the median AUC with percentile confidence intervals calculated over 10,000 bootstrap iterations. In its TCRdb copy, this immuneACCESS table keeps in-frame sequences only and misses some clones. Where compared with another copy, unresolved V genes explain less than half of these, and the others have no known cause. V, J and clone size are taken as reported in that table, and D and trimming were inferred from the DNA itself. The sample table records some 45,000 clones; approximately 81% of these occur just once. The ten largest account for roughly 1.2% of the sample.

As encoded in the germline V gene, CDR1 is SGDLS while CDR2 is YYNGEE. Trimming takes 3 bases from V and 3 bases from J, and the germline ends sit 10 bases apart. The CDR3 starts with the cysteine, ends with the phenylalanine, and has 13 residues. Left in the record is the CDR3 DNA by itself, 39 bases read in frame from the first base. Sequencing input: memory CD4+ T cells from blood. The chain uses TRBV9 and TRBJ2-7, and the D gene may be TRBD2, 6 bases matching. This sequence was found in an adult in good health and CMV-seropositive. The nucleotides are TGTGCCAGCAGCGATAGGAGGGGCTACGAGCAGTACTTC. Its product reads: CASSDRRGYEQYF.